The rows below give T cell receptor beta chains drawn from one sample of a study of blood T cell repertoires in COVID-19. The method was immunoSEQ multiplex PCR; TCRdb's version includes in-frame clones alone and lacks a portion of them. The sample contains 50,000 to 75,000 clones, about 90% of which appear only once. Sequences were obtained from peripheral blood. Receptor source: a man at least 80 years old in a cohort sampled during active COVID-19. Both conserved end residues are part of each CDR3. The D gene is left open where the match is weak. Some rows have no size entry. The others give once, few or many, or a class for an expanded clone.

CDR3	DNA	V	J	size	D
CASSIEGQGHLYGYTF	TGTGCCAGTAGTATAGAGGGACAGGGGCACCTCTATGGCTACACCTTC	TRBV19	TRBJ1-2	-	TRBD1
CASSHRQGSREKLFF	TGTGCCAGCAGCCACCGACAGGGGAGTCGCGAAAAACTGTTTTTT	TRBV3-1/TRBV3-2	TRBJ1-4	-	TRBD1
CASSPGPVGQVDYGYTF	TGTGCCAGCAGCCCCGGACCGGTCGGACAGGTCGATTATGGCTACACCTTC	TRBV21-1	TRBJ1-2	few	-
CASSLSHTGNTIYF	TGTGCCAGCAGTTTGTCGCACACTGGAAACACCATATATTTT	TRBV27	TRBJ1-3	-	-
CAWSIGTGDSNQPQHF	TGTGCCTGGAGCATTGGGACAGGGGATAGCAATCAGCCCCAGCATTTT	TRBV30	TRBJ1-5	few	TRBD1
CASTKRAGSNTEAFF	TGTGCCAGCACAAAGCGGGCGGGTTCGAACACTGAAGCTTTCTTT	TRBV4-2	TRBJ1-1	-	-
CASRSGSGTDTQYF	TGTGCCAGCAGATCCGGGAGTGGCACAGATACGCAGTATTTT	TRBV7-2	TRBJ2-3	-	-
CASRGGETGELFF	TGTGCCAGCAGAGGAGGGGAAACCGGGGAGCTGTTTTTT	TRBV12-3/TRBV12-4	TRBJ2-2	-	-
CASSLRGLAGGNNEQFF	TGTGCCAGCAGCTTAAGGGGACTAGCGGGGGGGAACAATGAGCAGTTCTTC	TRBV7-2	TRBJ2-1	-	TRBD2
CASSPNRMINEKLFF	TGTGCCAGCAGCCCGAACAGGATGATAAATGAAAAACTGTTTTTT	TRBV3-1/TRBV3-2	TRBJ1-4	once	-
CASSFRGQSSTDTQYF	TGTGCCAGCAGCTTCCGAGGACAGAGTAGCACAGATACGCAGTATTTT	TRBV11-2	TRBJ2-3	-	-
CASRPHAGQIEQYF	TGCGCCAGCAGGCCTCACGCTGGGCAGATTGAGCAGTACTTC	TRBV4-1	TRBJ2-7	few	-
CASSVAGLAANTGELFF	TGTGCCAGCAGCGTAGCTGGGCTAGCGGCGAACACCGGGGAGCTGTTTTTT	TRBV9	TRBJ2-2	-	TRBD2
CASSLQVMNTEAFF	TGTGCCAGCAGCCTACAGGTTATGAACACTGAAGCTTTCTTT	TRBV6-6	TRBJ1-1	-	-
CASSYLQGLNTEAFF	TGTGCCAGCAGTTACTTGCAGGGGTTGAACACTGAAGCTTTCTTT	TRBV6-6	TRBJ1-1	-	-
CASGRDSSYNEQFF	TGTGCCAGTGGTCGGGACAGCTCCTACAATGAGCAGTTCTTC	TRBV7-9	TRBJ2-1	-	TRBD1
CASSSPGLAGGPWTDTQYF	TGTGCCAGCAGCTCTCCGGGACTAGCGGGGGGGCCATGGACGGATACGCAGTATTTT	TRBV7-2	TRBJ2-3	-	TRBD2
CASSTTGHAEQYF	TGTGCCAGCAGCACGACCGGACATGCCGAGCAGTACTTC	TRBV7-3	TRBJ2-7	-	-
CASSSGLAQFF	TGTGCCAGCAGCTCCGGACTAGCGCAGTTCTTC	TRBV7-2	TRBJ2-1	-	TRBD2
CASSGTSGGAYEQYF	TGTGCCAGCAGCGGGACTAGCGGGGGGGCCTACGAGCAGTACTTC	TRBV5-4	TRBJ2-7	once	TRBD2
CASSARREDTQYF	TGCGCCAGCAGTGCGCGTCGGGAGGATACGCAGTATTTT	TRBV10-1	TRBJ2-3	few	-
CASSQEQGLPHTEAFF	TGTGCCAGCAGCCAAGAGCAGGGACTGCCCCACACTGAAGCTTTCTTT	TRBV4-2	TRBJ1-1	-	-
CASSTATGVNTEAFF	TGTGCCAGTAGTACGGCGACAGGGGTGAACACTGAAGCTTTCTTT	TRBV19	TRBJ1-1	-	TRBD1
CASSPRGQGLETQYF	TGTGCCAGCAGCCCCCGGGGACAGGGCTTAGAGACCCAGTACTTC	TRBV5-6	TRBJ2-5	-	TRBD1
CATELAGEGNEQFF	TGTGCCACCGAACTAGCGGGAGAGGGGAATGAGCAGTTCTTC	TRBV5-4	TRBJ2-1	-	TRBD2
CASSQEVRGPSSYEQYF	TGTGCCAGCAGCCAAGAGGTCAGAGGTCCAAGCTCCTACGAGCAGTACTTC	TRBV4-2	TRBJ2-7	few	-
CASSQDGLAGAETQYF	TGCGCCAGCAGCCAAGACGGACTAGCGGGGGCAGAGACCCAGTACTTC	TRBV4-3	TRBJ2-5	-	TRBD2
CAWSAGFSYEQYF	TGTGCCTGGAGCGCGGGTTTCTCCTACGAGCAGTACTTC	TRBV30	TRBJ2-7	-	-
CASSANRGTVNEQFF	TGTGCCAGCAGCGCCAACAGGGGTACAGTGAATGAGCAGTTCTTC	TRBV5-4	TRBJ2-1	-	TRBD1
CASSQVGGQLTGELFF	TGCGCCAGCAGCCAAGTCGGGGGACAGCTCACCGGGGAGCTGTTTTTT	TRBV4-1	TRBJ2-2	once	-
CASSRERWTGGKDEQFF	TGTGCCAGCAGCCGGGAGCGCTGGACAGGGGGAAAGGATGAGCAGTTCTTC	TRBV3-1/TRBV3-2	TRBJ2-1	-	TRBD1
CASSPGTSAYNEQFF	TGTGCCAGCAGCCCTGGCACTAGCGCATACAATGAGCAGTTCTTC	TRBV7-3	TRBJ2-1	once	TRBD2
CASSTQGNTEAFF	TGTGCCAGCAGCACACAGGGGAACACTGAAGCTTTCTTT	TRBV7-2	TRBJ1-1	-	-
CASSLRASGEVNEQFF	TGTGCCAGCAGCCTACGGGCTAGCGGGGAAGTGAATGAGCAGTTCTTC	TRBV9	TRBJ2-1	-	TRBD2
CASSPGLQPTDTQYF	TGTGCCAGCTCCCCTGGGCTCCAACCCACAGATACGCAGTATTTT	TRBV18	TRBJ2-3	-	-
CASSLYSLPNYGYTF	TGTGCCAGTAGTCTGTACTCCTTACCCAACTATGGCTACACCTTC	TRBV19	TRBJ1-2	few	-
CASSDRKWYEQYF	TGTGCCAGCAGCGACAGGAAATGGTACGAGCAGTACTTC	TRBV21-1	TRBJ2-7	once	-
CASSLAGTGGVRGYTF	TGTGCCAGCAGCTTAGCGGGGACAGGGGGCGTTCGGGGCTACACCTTC	TRBV7-9	TRBJ1-2	-	TRBD1
CASSGGPRGGPAGELFF	TGTGCCAGCAGTGGAGGCCCTCGCGGGGGGCCGGCCGGGGAGCTGTTTTTT	TRBV6-1	TRBJ2-2	few	TRBD2
CASSEQGGSTDTQYF	TGTGCCAGCAGTGAACAGGGGGGCAGCACAGATACGCAGTATTTT	TRBV6-1	TRBJ2-3	-	-
CARSSQGSNYNEQFF	TGTGCCAGAAGCTCACAGGGGTCAAACTACAATGAGCAGTTCTTC	TRBV5-3	TRBJ2-1	-	TRBD1
CASRESQGDQPQHF	TGTGCCAGCAGAGAGAGCCAGGGTGATCAGCCCCAGCATTTT	TRBV6-5	TRBJ1-5	-	-
CASSGGREGYF	TGCGCCAGCAGTGGCGGTAGGGAGGGGTACTTC	TRBV10-1	TRBJ2-7	-	TRBD2
CASSQRNFYGYTF	TGTGCCAGTAGCCAGAGGAATTTTTATGGCTACACCTTC	TRBV19	TRBJ1-2	-	-
CASSQGGMNTEAFF	TGTGCCAGCAGCCAGGGGGGAATGAACACTGAAGCTTTCTTT	TRBV3-1/TRBV3-2	TRBJ1-1	few	-
CASSYEAGAPTDTQYF	TGTGCCAGCAGTTACGAGGCGGGGGCCCCCACAGATACGCAGTATTTT	TRBV6-6	TRBJ2-3	-	-
CASSLGWGQSYEQYF	TGTGCCAGCAGTTTAGGGTGGGGACAGAGCTACGAGCAGTACTTC	TRBV27	TRBJ2-7	-	TRBD1
CASSSTRDGELFF	TGTGCCAGCAGTTCGACTAGAGATGGGGAGCTGTTTTTT	TRBV12-3/TRBV12-4	TRBJ2-2	-	-
CASSPGTSGINEQFF	TGTGCCAGCAGCCCGGGGACTAGCGGGATCAATGAGCAGTTCTTC	TRBV11-2	TRBJ2-1	few	TRBD2
CASRTSGTQETQYF	TGCGCCAGCAGGACTAGCGGAACACAAGAGACCCAGTACTTC	TRBV5-1	TRBJ2-5	-	TRBD2
CASSRVQANTEAFF	TGTGCCAGTAGTAGGGTCCAGGCGAACACTGAAGCTTTCTTT	TRBV19	TRBJ1-1	-	-
CASSRSGQSSYNEQFF	TGTGCCAGCAGCAGAAGCGGGCAGAGCTCCTACAATGAGCAGTTCTTC	TRBV21-1	TRBJ2-1	-	-